What follows describes a single T cell receptor (gamma chain). The sample holds a few counts of this clone. No cognate antigen has been identified for it. No clone much larger than this one lies a single base away; base qualities are absent. The data are from a study of gamma-delta T cells after stem cell transplantation (dated by TCRdb to about 2016). Trimming accounts for 3 bases at V and 1 base at J, while the number of junction bases matched to no gene is 3. Including cysteine and phenylalanine, the CDR3 has 17 amino acids. Here the CDR3 DNA is all that survives: 51 bases in frame from base 1. Per the germline V gene (reference sequence), GITISATS is the CDR1 and ISYDGTV is the CDR2. Library preparation employed RT-PCR. Data came from an Illumina MiSeq. TCRdb processed the public reads again with the CATT caller, after which rows with matching DNA were combined. This sample gives 700 to 1,000 gamma-chain clones in total; 30% to 35% of them show up just once. Of the sample, 30% to 40% falls within the top ten clones.

The TCR was taken from a human donor. It is not recorded whose cells these are; they may come from a transplant donor. Recombination linked TRGV9 to TRGJP. The J gene, absent from TCRdb, was called here by matching the DNA to germline. Sequences were obtained from gamma-delta T cells. The sequenced DNA is TGTGCCTTGTGGGAGCCCGGGCAAGAGTTGGGCAAAAAAATCAAGGTATTT. This gives the protein CALWEPGQELGKKIKVF.